This section outlines one T cell receptor (beta chain) sequence together with its context. Its antigen is undetermined. This sample is part of a study of immune evolution from preneoplasia to lung adenocarcinoma. Study-wide points: From normal lung to invasive adenocarcinoma, top clone frequencies appeared to decrease.

Trimming took 4 bases from V and 0 from J; bases not matched to a gene: 0. CDR3 length: 15 amino acids. Germline V gene sequence: CDR1 LNHDA, CDR2 SQIVND (reference sequence). Resections took place in Japan or China from 2014 to 2017. Histologic diagnosis was independently verified by two lung pathologists. Clones were read by immunoSEQ multiplex PCR, and TCRdb kept only the in-frame ones, dropping some. The sample has 4,000 to 5,500 clones, approximately 86% seen once. The rearrangement joins TRBV19 to TRBJ2-1; 10 bases match TRBD2. Sequenced material: FFPE adjacent normal lung tissue. This receptor was identified in a donor aged 70 or older with lung adenocarcinoma. The CDR3: CASSRTSGSYNEQFF. CDR3 coding DNA: TGTGCCAGTAGTAGGACTAGCGGCTCCTACAATGAGCAGTTCTTC.